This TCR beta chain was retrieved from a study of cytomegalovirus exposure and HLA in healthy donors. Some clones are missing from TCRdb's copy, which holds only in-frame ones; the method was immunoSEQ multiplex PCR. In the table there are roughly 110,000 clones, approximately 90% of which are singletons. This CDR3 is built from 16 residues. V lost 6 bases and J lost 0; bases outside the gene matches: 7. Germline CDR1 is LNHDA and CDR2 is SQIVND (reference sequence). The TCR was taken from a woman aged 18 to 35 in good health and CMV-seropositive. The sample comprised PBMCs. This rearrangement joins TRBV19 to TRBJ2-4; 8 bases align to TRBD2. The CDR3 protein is CASRPERGLAKNIQYF. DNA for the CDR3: TGTGCCAGTAGGCCTGAGCGGGGGCTAGCCAAAAACATTCAGTACTTC.